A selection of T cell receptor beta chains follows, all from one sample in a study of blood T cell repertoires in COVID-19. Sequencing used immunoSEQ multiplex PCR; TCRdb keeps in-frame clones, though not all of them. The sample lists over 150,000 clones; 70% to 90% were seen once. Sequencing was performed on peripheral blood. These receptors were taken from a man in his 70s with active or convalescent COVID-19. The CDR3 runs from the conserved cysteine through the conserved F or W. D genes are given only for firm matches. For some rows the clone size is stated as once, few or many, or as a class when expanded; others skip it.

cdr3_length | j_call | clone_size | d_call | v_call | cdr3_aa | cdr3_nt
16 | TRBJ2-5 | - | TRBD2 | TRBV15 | CATSRDRASGQETQYF | TGTGCCACCAGCAGAGATAGGGCTAGCGGGCAAGAGACCCAGTACTTC
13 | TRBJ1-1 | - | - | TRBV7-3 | CASSPGGNTEAFF | TGTGCCAGCAGCCCGGGGGGGAACACTGAAGCTTTCTTT
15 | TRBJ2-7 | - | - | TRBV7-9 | CASSPHSGASYEQYF | TGTGCCAGCAGCCCCCATAGCGGAGCCTCCTACGAGCAGTACTTC
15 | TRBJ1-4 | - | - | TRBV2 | CASSEGLRDGEKLFF | TGTGCCAGCAGTGAAGGTTTGAGGGATGGTGAAAAACTGTTTTTT
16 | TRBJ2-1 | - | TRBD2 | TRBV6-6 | CASRDTGTSRLDEQFF | TGTGCCAGCAGGGACACCGGGACTAGCCGCTTGGATGAGCAGTTCTTC
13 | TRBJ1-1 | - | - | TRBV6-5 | CASRRQSITEAFF | TGTGCCAGCAGACGACAGTCAATCACTGAAGCTTTCTTT
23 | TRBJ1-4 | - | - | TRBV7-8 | CASSRLGQFRANTLGTANEKLFF | TGTGCCAGCAGCCGGCTTGGACAGTTTAGGGCTAATACATTGGGTACGGCTAATGAAAAACTGTTTTTT
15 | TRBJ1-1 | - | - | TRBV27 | CASSSFTFRDTEAFF | TGTGCCAGCAGTTCATTCACTTTCCGGGACACTGAAGCTTTCTTT
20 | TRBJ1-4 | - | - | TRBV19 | CASSFFPGLSLLTTNEKLFF | TGTGCCAGTAGTTTCTTCCCGGGACTCTCCCTCCTAACAACTAATGAAAAACTGTTTTTT
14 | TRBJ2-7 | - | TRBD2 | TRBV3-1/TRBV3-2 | CASSQLAGGKEQYF | TGTGCCAGCAGCCAACTAGCGGGAGGTAAAGAGCAGTACTTC
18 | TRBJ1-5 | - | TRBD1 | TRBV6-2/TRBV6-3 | CASSHTGQVGELRQPQHF | TGTGCCAGCAGCCACACTGGACAGGTCGGGGAGCTAAGGCAGCCCCAGCATTTT
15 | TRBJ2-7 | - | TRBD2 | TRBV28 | CASSLPGGSSYEQYF | TGTGCCAGCAGTCTCCCGGGGGGGTCAAGCTACGAGCAGTACTTC
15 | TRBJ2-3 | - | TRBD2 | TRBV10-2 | CASSQTGGHADTQYF | TGCGCCAGCAGCCAAACGGGGGGGCATGCAGATACGCAGTATTTT
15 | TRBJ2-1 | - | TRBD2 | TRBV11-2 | CASSSGLAGTNEQFF | TGTGCCAGCAGTTCGGGACTAGCGGGTACCAATGAGCAGTTCTTC
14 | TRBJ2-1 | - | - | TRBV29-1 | CSAERDRSYNEQFF | TGCAGCGCCGAACGGGATCGCTCCTACAATGAGCAGTTCTTC
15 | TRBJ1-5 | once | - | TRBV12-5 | CASGPRAGGNQPQHF | TGTGCTAGTGGCCCGAGGGCAGGGGGCAATCAGCCCCAGCATTTT
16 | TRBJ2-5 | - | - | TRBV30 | CAWLEPPGLQGETQYF | TGTGCCTGGCTTGAACCGCCGGGACTCCAAGGGGAGACCCAGTACTTC
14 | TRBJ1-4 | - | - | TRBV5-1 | CASSFPGTGEKLFF | TGCGCCAGCAGCTTCCCGGGTACAGGTGAAAAACTGTTTTTT
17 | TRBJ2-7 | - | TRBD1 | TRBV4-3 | CASSQGGADRGPAEQYF | TGCGCCAGCAGCCAAGGGGGGGCGGACAGGGGGCCGGCCGAGCAGTACTTC
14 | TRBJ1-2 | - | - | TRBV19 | CASSPPGGAYGYTF | TGTGCCAGTAGTCCCCCGGGAGGGGCCTATGGCTACACCTTC
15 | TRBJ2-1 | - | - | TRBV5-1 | CASSLGSGAANEQFF | TGCGCCAGCAGCTTGGGGAGTGGGGCGGCCAATGAGCAGTTCTTC
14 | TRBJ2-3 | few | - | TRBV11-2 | CASSLDLSTDTQYF | TGTGCCAGCAGCTTAGATCTCTCCACAGATACGCAGTATTTT
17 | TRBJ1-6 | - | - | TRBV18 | CASSPNSPKVYNSPLHF | TGTGCCAGCTCACCGAACAGCCCCAAGGTCTATAATTCACCCCTCCACTTT
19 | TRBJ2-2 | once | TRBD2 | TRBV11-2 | CASSPLLAGGPRETGELFF | TGTGCCAGCAGCCCGCTGCTAGCGGGAGGGCCCCGGGAGACCGGGGAGCTGTTTTTT
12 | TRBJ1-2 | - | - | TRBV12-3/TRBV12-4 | CASSLTVYGYTF | TGTGCCAGCAGTTTGACAGTCTATGGCTACACCTTC
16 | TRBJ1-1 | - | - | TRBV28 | CATTAPGGLMNTEAFF | TGTGCCACCACGGCCCCGGGAGGCCTTATGAACACTGAAGCTTTCTTT
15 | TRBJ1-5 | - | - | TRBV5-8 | CASSLGQHNNQPQHF | TGTGCCAGCAGCTTAGGACAGCACAACAATCAGCCCCAGCATTTT
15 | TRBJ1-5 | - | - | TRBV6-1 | CASSEGQLSNQPQHF | TGTGCCAGCAGTGAAGGACAGCTTAGCAATCAGCCCCAGCATTTT
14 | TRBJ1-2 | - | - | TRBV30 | CAWSVRAGMDGYTF | TGTGCCTGGAGTGTTCGAGCGGGAATGGATGGCTACACCTTC
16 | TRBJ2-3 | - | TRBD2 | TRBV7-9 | CASSLGLAGFTDTQYF | TGTGCCAGCAGCTTAGGGCTAGCGGGGTTCACAGATACGCAGTATTTT
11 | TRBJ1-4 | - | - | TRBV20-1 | CSAPFGGKLFF | TGCAGTGCTCCCTTCGGGGGAAAACTGTTTTTT
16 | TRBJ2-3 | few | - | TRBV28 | CASSSPQGEGTDTQYF | TGTGCCAGCAGTTCACCCCAGGGGGAGGGCACAGATACGCAGTATTTT
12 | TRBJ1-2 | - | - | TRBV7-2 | CASSLEGYGYTF | TGTGCCAGCAGCTTAGAGGGGTATGGCTACACCTTC
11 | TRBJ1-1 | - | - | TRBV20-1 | CSAFTMAEAFF | TGCAGTGCTTTCACAATGGCTGAAGCTTTCTTT
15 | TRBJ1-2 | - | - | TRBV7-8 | CASSNPGAFKYGYTF | TGTGCCAGCAGCAACCCAGGGGCGTTTAAGTATGGCTACACCTTC
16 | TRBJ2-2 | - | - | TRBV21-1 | CASSKAGRGRGGELFF | TGTGCCAGCAGCAAAGCCGGAAGGGGCAGGGGCGGGGAGCTGTTTTTT
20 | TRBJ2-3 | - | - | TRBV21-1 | CASQTFDGTGASIYTDTQYF | TGTGCCAGCCAAACCTTCGACGGGACAGGGGCATCTATTTACACAGATACGCAGTATTTT
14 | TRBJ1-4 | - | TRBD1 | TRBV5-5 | CASSGRDRAEKLFF | TGTGCCAGCAGCGGCCGGGACAGGGCTGAAAAACTGTTTTTT
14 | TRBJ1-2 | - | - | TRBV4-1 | CASSPPSRAGAYTF | TGCGCCAGCAGCCCACCATCGAGGGCGGGCGCCTACACCTTC
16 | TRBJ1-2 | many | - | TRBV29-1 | CSVGARSGGLGYGYTF | TGCAGCGTTGGGGCCCGTTCGGGGGGCCTTGGCTATGGCTACACCTTC
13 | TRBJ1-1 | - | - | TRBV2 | CASKGQPITEAFF | TGTGCCAGCAAGGGGCAGCCGATCACTGAAGCTTTCTTT
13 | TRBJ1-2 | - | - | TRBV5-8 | CASSFTGSGGYTF | TGTGCCAGCAGCTTCACAGGGTCTGGCGGCTACACCTTC
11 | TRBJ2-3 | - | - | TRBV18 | CASSPSDTQYF | TGTGCCAGCTCACCGAGCGATACGCAGTATTTT
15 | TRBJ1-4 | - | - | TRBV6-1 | CASSEGDLRGEKLFF | TGTGCCAGCAGTGAAGGTGACCTCCGGGGTGAAAAACTGTTTTTT
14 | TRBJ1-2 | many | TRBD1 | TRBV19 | CASTTLGRGRGYTF | TGTGCCAGTACGACCCTCGGCAGGGGGCGAGGCTACACCTTC
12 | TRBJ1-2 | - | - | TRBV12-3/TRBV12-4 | CASSYRDYGYTF | TGTGCCAGCAGTTACAGGGACTATGGCTACACCTTC
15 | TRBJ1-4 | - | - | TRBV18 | CASSPRQPTNEKLFF | TGTGCCAGCTCACCGAGACAGCCAACTAATGAAAAACTGTTTTTT
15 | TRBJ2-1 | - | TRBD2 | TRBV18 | CASSLGLAGGNEQFF | TGTGCCAGCTCACTCGGACTAGCGGGAGGCAATGAGCAGTTCTTC
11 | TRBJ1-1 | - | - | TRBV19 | CASRRGVEAFF | TGTGCCAGTAGACGAGGAGTTGAAGCTTTCTTT
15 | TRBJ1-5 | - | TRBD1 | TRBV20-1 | CSASPDRGINQPQHF | TGCAGTGCTAGTCCGGACAGGGGCATCAATCAGCCCCAGCATTTT
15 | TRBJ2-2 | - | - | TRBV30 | CAWNREFGDTGELFF | TGTGCCTGGAACCGGGAGTTCGGCGACACCGGGGAGCTGTTTTTT
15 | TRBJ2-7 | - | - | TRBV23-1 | CASSQSGRRQREQYF | TGCGCCAGCAGTCAATCTGGGAGGCGGCAGCGCGAGCAGTACTTC
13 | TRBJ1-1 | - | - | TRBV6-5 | CASTHGGFTEAFF | TGTGCCAGCACCCACGGGGGATTCACTGAAGCTTTCTTT
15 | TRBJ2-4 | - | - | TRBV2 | CATTEGGAGKNIQYF | TGTGCCACCACAGAAGGGGGGGCGGGCAAAAACATTCAGTACTTC
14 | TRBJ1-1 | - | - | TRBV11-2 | CASSLVGFNTEAFF | TGTGCCAGCAGCTTAGTCGGGTTTAACACTGAAGCTTTCTTT
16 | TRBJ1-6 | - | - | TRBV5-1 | CASSLGGGAYNSPLHF | TGCGCCAGCAGCTTGGGCGGCGGGGCCTATAATTCACCCCTCCACTTT
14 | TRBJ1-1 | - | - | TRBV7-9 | CASSLGDWQGEAFF | TGTGCCAGCAGCTTAGGAGACTGGCAGGGTGAAGCTTTCTTT
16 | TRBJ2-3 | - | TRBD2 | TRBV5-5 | CASSLLLAGSTDTQYF | TGTGCCAGCAGCTTGCTCCTAGCGGGGAGCACAGATACGCAGTATTTT
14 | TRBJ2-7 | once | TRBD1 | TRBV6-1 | CASSEAPGGYEQYF | TGTGCCAGCAGTGAGGCTCCAGGGGGCTACGAGCAGTACTTC